Listed below are T cell receptor beta chains from one sample, sequenced in a study of shared clonotypes between healthy human individuals. The table came from immunoSEQ multiplex PCR; TCRdb's copy has only in-frame clones and leaves some out. The profile covers 450,000 to 500,000 clones, with over 70% appearing a single time and about 13% taken by the ten largest. Sequenced: PBMCs. These TCRs come from a woman aged 40-49 years in good health. Some clones in this sample may be carry-over from other donors' samples. Each CDR3 is given with its conserved first and last residue. Fields, in order: J gene, V gene, clone size, D gene, CDR3 protein, CDR3 DNA. D genes are given only for firm matches. Not every row has a clone size; where given, it reads once, few, many or a size class.

TRBJ1-5,TRBV30,-,TRBD1,CAWSFLGQGNQPQHF,TGTGCCTGGAGTTTCCTCGGACAGGGAAACCAGCCCCAGCATTTT
TRBJ2-5,TRBV19,-,TRBD2,CATIGLAGGGETQYF,TGTGCCACAATAGGACTAGCGGGAGGAGGAGAGACCCAGTACTTC
TRBJ2-7,TRBV14,-,-,CASSSYSYEQYF,TGTGCCAGCAGCTCATACTCCTACGAGCAGTACTTC
TRBJ2-1,TRBV15,-,TRBD2,CATSKRLAGYNEQFF,TGTGCCACCAGCAAGCGACTAGCGGGATACAATGAGCAGTTCTTC
TRBJ2-5,TRBV7-9,-,TRBD2,CASSWTSGAETQYF,TGTGCCAGCAGCTGGACTAGCGGGGCAGAGACCCAGTACTTC
TRBJ1-1,TRBV11-2,-,-,CASSLEAAIGAFF,TGTGCCAGCAGCTTAGAGGCGGCGATTGGGGCTTTCTTT
TRBJ2-2,TRBV27,-,-,CASSFSNTGELFF,TGTGCCAGCAGTTTTTCGAACACCGGGGAGCTGTTTTTT
TRBJ2-7,TRBV2,-,-,CASSDLLGEQYF,TGTGCCAGCAGTGATTTACTGGGGGAGCAGTACTTC
TRBJ2-5,TRBV5-1,-,-,CASSPRTEETQYF,TGCGCCAGCAGCCCGAGGACAGAAGAGACCCAGTACTTC
TRBJ1-3,TRBV30,-,-,CAWTRSSFSGNTIYF,TGTGCCTGGACCAGGTCGTCATTCTCTGGAAACACCATATATTTT
TRBJ2-1,TRBV4-2,-,-,CASSQESASYNEQFF,TGTGCCAGCAGCCAAGAGTCAGCCTCCTACAATGAGCAGTTCTTC
TRBJ2-5,TRBV5-5,-,-,CASSFAGGTETQYF,TGTGCCAGCAGCTTCGCTGGGGGGACAGAGACCCAGTACTTC
TRBJ2-1,TRBV4-3,-,TRBD2,CASSRLAGGPRDEQFF,TGCGCCAGCAGCCGGCTAGCGGGAGGGCCTAGGGATGAGCAGTTCTTC
TRBJ1-5,TRBV2,-,-,CAAGANSNKPQHF,TGTGCCGCCGGGGCAAACAGCAATAAGCCCCAGCATTTT
TRBJ1-2,TRBV6-1,-,-,CASIRQAIYGYTF,TGTGCCAGCATACGGCAGGCCATCTATGGCTACACCTTC
TRBJ1-1,TRBV18,-,TRBD1,CASSPPYRTGVAFF,TGTGCCAGCTCACCACCGTATCGGACAGGGGTTGCTTTCTTT
TRBJ2-7,TRBV15,-,TRBD2,CATSREAGVAYEQYF,TGTGCCACCAGCAGAGAGGCGGGAGTGGCCTACGAGCAGTACTTC
TRBJ2-7,TRBV27,-,TRBD1,CASSITSGQGYEQYF,TGTGCCAGCAGTATAACCTCGGGACAGGGTTACGAGCAGTACTTC
TRBJ2-3,TRBV5-1,few,TRBD2,CASSLAVSGRGTDTQYF,TGCGCCAGCAGCTTGGCGGTTAGCGGGAGAGGAACAGATACGCAGTATTTT
TRBJ1-2,TRBV6-1,-,TRBD1,CASSEHPGTGVSYGYTF,TGTGCCAGCAGTGAACACCCCGGGACAGGGGTTTCCTATGGCTACACCTTC
TRBJ1-2,TRBV18,-,-,CASSPGGNYGYTF,TGTGCCAGCTCACCAGGGGGGAACTATGGCTACACCTTC
TRBJ2-3,TRBV7-3,few,TRBD1,CASSSTGVGTDTQYF,TGTGCCAGCAGCTCGACAGGGGTAGGCACAGATACGCAGTATTTT